This TCR beta chain originates from a study of blood T cell repertoires in COVID-19. Across the study: Samples came from the United States, Italy and Spain, spanning acute and convalescent COVID-19. The analysed material was cDNA or gDNA that came from T cells, B-cell-depleted T cells, or PBMCs.

V was trimmed by 2 bases and J by 8 bases, leaving 12 bases between them. Per germline, CDR1 MNHEY and CDR2 SVGAGI. The CDR3 sequence is 14 residues long. Authors' analysis steps: Amplification from reference gene primers served as the basis for estimated nucleated cell counts. Libraries were prepared by immunoSEQ multiplex PCR; TCRdb keeps only in-frame clonotypes and omits some of them. V, J and clone size were drawn from that table, and D and trimming were deduced from the DNA. The sample lists approximately 24,000 clones, 87% occurring once. This TCR was sampled from a middle-aged man with active COVID-19. This chain joins TRBV6-5 and TRBJ1-4, with unresolved D. Input material: peripheral blood. CDR3 nucleotides: TGTGCCAGCAGTTACCGAGGGCGAATAGAAAAACTGTTTTTT. It is translated as CASSYRGRIEKLFF.